This TCR beta chain was sequenced for a study of blood T cells in healthy people across ages. Study-level points and caveats: Per-million-T-cell TCR beta diversity fell roughly linearly with age.

With each sample, at least 5 micrograms of total RNA were extracted. A second PCR, run for roughly 7 to 11 cycles, used a sample-barcoded 5' primer plus a J-beta primer mix. Sequencing recovered at least 2.5 million CDR3-containing paired-end reads from each sample. TCRdb reanalysed the 5' RACE reads using MiXCR and keeps one entry per CDR3 protein. This table holds about 840,000 distinct CDR3 sequences, almost 30% found once. This clonotype was recorded many times. Its antigen is not known. This CDR3 contains 15 residues. V lost 3 bases to trimming and J lost 0 bases, with 12 bases between them. CDR1 is MNHEY, CDR2 SMNVEV, per germline (reference sequence). The same data also contributed to another study, on T cells of mothers and their children. That investigation notes: Study donors consisted of a few healthy Caucasian mothers and their six children.

The TCR was taken from a woman in her forties in good health. The sample comprised blood. The rearrangement uses TRBV27 and TRBJ2-7; tentatively, D is TRBD2 (6 bases). The CDR3 DNA reads TGTGCCAGCAGTTTTGGAGGGGTAGGCTCCTACGAGCAGTACTTC. It codes for CASSFGGVGSYEQYF.